The clone carrying this T cell receptor beta chain has a count of ten or more. Its antigen is currently unknown. Carrying unique molecular identifiers, the cDNA also gained a universal primer site through template switching. TCRdb independently ran MiXCR on the 5' RACE reads; one entry per CDR3 protein. Of 400,000 to 500,000 distinct CDR3 sequences in the sample, roughly an eighth were seen once. This entry belongs to a study of identical twins. Notes on the study in general: Zero-insertion findings could be partly confounded by invariant cells (MAIT and iNKT cells).

Per the germline V gene, CDR1 is SGHVS and CDR2 is FQNEAQ. CDR3 length equals 12 residues. After removal of 5 bases from V and 5 bases from J, the junction contained 1 base not matched to a gene. This sample was shared with a second study, whose subject was yellow fever vaccine responses in identical twins.

The rearrangement uses TRBV7-8 and TRBJ2-3; 7 nucleotides match TRBD1. Material: CD4+ T cells sorted from blood. The sequence derives from a woman aged 18-30 years in good health. The CDR3 DNA reads TGTGCCAGCAGCCGGGACAGAGATACGCAGTATTTT. Protein: CASSRDRDTQYF.